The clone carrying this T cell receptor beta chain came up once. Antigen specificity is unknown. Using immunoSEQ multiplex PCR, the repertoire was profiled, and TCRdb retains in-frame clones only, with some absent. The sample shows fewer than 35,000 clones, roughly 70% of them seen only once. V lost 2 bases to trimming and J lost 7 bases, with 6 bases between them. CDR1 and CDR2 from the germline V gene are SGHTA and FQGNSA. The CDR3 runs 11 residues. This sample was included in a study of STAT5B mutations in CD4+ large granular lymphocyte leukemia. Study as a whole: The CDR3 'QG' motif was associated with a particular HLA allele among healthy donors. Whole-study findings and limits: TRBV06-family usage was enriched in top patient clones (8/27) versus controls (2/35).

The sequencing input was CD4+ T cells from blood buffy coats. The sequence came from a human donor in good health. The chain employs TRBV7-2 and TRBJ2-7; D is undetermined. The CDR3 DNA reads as TGTGCCAGCAGCTTAATGGGGGAGCAGTACTTC. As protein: CASSLMGEQYF.